This T cell receptor beta chain was documented in a study of blood T cells in healthy people across ages. Then a second PCR, running about 7 to 11 cycles, was carried out with a sample-barcoded 5' primer and a J-beta primer mix. TCRdb processed the 5' RACE reads anew with MiXCR; each CDR3 protein has one entry. The top ten hold around an eighth of the sample, which has 800,000 to 1,000,000 distinct CDR3 sequences, approximately 49% seen once. Concerning this clonotype: A much larger clone differs by one base, so this may be a read error.

There are 14 residues in the CDR3. Germline V gene lookup returns CDR1 LGHNA and CDR2 YSLEER. The sequence came from a man younger than 40 in good health. Sequencing input: blood. The V gene is TRBV4-3, the J gene TRBJ2-3; the D gene is possibly TRBD1 (5 bases). This chain's CDR3 is CACSQEGEGDTQYF. Written as DNA, the CDR3 is TGCGCCTGCAGCCAAGAAGGGGAAGGGGATACGCAGTATTTT.